The rows below give T cell receptor beta chains drawn from one sample of a study of T cells in Graves' hyperthyroidism and ophthalmopathy. TCRdb re-called the multiplex PCR reads through MiXCR, storing one row per CDR3 protein. Of a few hundred thousand distinct CDR3 sequences detected, less than 20% appear once; the ten largest clones hold less than 20%. Sequencing was carried out using blood. These TCRs come from a woman in her thirties or forties with Graves' ophthalmopathy. Both conserved end residues are part of each CDR3. A D gene is named only where the DNA matches it firmly.

V gene | CDR3 length | D gene | CDR3 protein
TRBV20-1 | 14 | - | CSASHEGVGYGYTF
TRBV7-2 | 14 | - | CASLGGGAYNEQFF
TRBV12-3/TRBV12-4 | 15 | TRBD1 | CASSLRRQGTDGYTF
TRBV28 | 17 | - | CASSFSRAQSYNQPQHF
TRBV24-1 | 14 | - | CATSDSSGSQPQHF
TRBV12-3/TRBV12-4 | 14 | TRBD1 | CASSRQGRPDTQYF
TRBV30 | 15 | - | CAWSVGVTSGNTIYF
TRBV29-1 | 13 | TRBD1 | CSVAQGESQPQHF
TRBV4-1 | 16 | TRBD2 | CASSQLSGRADGEQYF
TRBV6-5 | 17 | - | CASSYSLKAGATYEQYF
TRBV12-3/TRBV12-4 | 16 | TRBD1 | CASRLQGAENTGELFF
TRBV7-2 | 15 | TRBD1 | CASSDLRQGGNEQYF
TRBV4-3 | 14 | - | CASSQERVNTEAFF
TRBV20-1 | 18 | - | CSARDLSGRGLLYNEQFF
TRBV12-3/TRBV12-4 | 13 | TRBD1 | CASSSGGYTEAFF
TRBV19 | 13 | - | CASSELVDYEQYF
TRBV5-1 | 16 | - | CASSTADRPFGGEAFF
TRBV6-2/TRBV6-3 | 15 | TRBD2 | CASSPGTSVAGELFF
TRBV7-3 | 18 | - | CASSLTGRDASGNNEQYF
TRBV20-1 | 13 | - | CSAAYGLGTEAFF
TRBV25-1 | 14 | TRBD1 | CASSGGTGIYGYTF
TRBV7-2 | 14 | - | CAPLDGAGNYGYTF
TRBV28 | 11 | - | CASTSRRTQYF
TRBV12-3/TRBV12-4 | 15 | - | CASSFGQPGRQPQHF
TRBV7-2 | 14 | - | CASSRTQISYEQYF